The next 28 T cell receptor beta chains were all read from a single sample in a study of Ad26.COV2.S vaccination and SARS-CoV-2 variants. Sequencing used immunoSEQ multiplex PCR; TCRdb keeps in-frame clones, though not all of them. Of roughly 400,000 clones listed, about 90% are singletons. Noted treatment: around 19 received Ad26.COV2.S at low or high dose, single or two shots; about 5 received placebo; per-sample allocation not given. The samples were gathered on day 63 after the first injection of vaccine or placebo. Sample: peripheral blood, taken in a trial of Ad26.COV2.S vaccine versus placebo. These receptors originate from a person between 18 and 59 years old who received the Ad26.COV2.S COVID-19 vaccine or a placebo.

The chain combines TRBV4-1 with TRBJ2-3, with D perhaps assigned TRBD1 or TRBD2 (5 bases each). The CDR3 extends over 16 amino acids. The V and J ends lost 4 bases and 4 bases respectively, with 18 bases between them. CDR1 is MGHRA and CDR2 is YSYEKL in the germline V gene. The CDR3 sequence is CASSPRWGFRADTQYF. The CDR3 coding sequence is TGCGCCAGCAGCCCCCGGTGGGGGTTTCGGGCAGATACGCAGTATTTT.

The V call is TRBV7-2, the J call TRBJ1-5; the match to TRBD1 covers 9 bases. The CDR3 is made up of 14 amino acids. Trimming took 6 bases from V and 7 from J; bases not matched to a gene: 7. The germline CDR1 and CDR2 sequences are SGHTA and FQGNSA. This CDR3 is CASSRDRGEQPQHF. CDR3 nucleotides: TGTGCCAGCAGTCGTGACAGGGGGGAGCAGCCCCAGCATTTT. Based on the CDR3 plus reference TRBV7-2 and TRBJ1-5, the full variable domain is GAGVSQSPSNKVTEKGKDVELRCDPISGHTALYWYRQSLGQGLEFLIYFQGNSAPDKSGLPSDRFSAERTGGSVSTLTIQRTQQEDSAVYLCASSRDRGEQPQHFGDGTRLSIL.

This chain links TRBV27 with TRBJ1-2; D is perhaps TRBD1 (5 bases). The CDR3 contains 19 residues. Trimming cost V 0 bases and J 2 bases, with 22 bases left between them. Germline-derived CDR1 and CDR2 are MNHEY and SMNVEV (reference sequence). The CDR3 region is CASSLSRRGRQEPNYGYTF. CDR3 in DNA: TGTGCCAGCAGTTTATCGCGAAGGGGTAGGCAAGAGCCCAACTATGGCTACACCTTC.

The V gene is TRBV19, the J gene TRBJ2-7; no clear D gene. There are 14 residues in the CDR3. V lost 6 bases, J lost 3 bases, and 15 bases lay in between. CDR1 is LNHDA, CDR2 SQIVND, per germline (reference sequence). CDR3 bases: TGTGCCAGTAGATTGGTGGACCACAGCTACGAGCAGTACTTC. Translated, it gives CASRLVDHSYEQYF.

The J gene is TRBJ2-7, the V gene TRBV2, with D uncertain. The CDR3 has 15 amino acids. With 2 bases removed from V and 2 bases from J, the gap between germline ends came to 13 bases. Per germline, CDR1 SNHLY and CDR2 FYNNEI. The CDR3 DNA is TGTGCCAGCAGTGAAAACAAACTCTCGACCTACGAGCAGTACTTC. Translating it yields CASSENKLSTYEQYF.

The chain joins TRBV7-2 to TRBJ2-7; D assignment may be TRBD1 or TRBD2 (7 bases each). Germline CDR1 and CDR2: SGHTA and FQGNSA. The V end lost 6 bases, the J end lost 6 bases, and 15 bases lay between the germline ends. This CDR3 contains 13 residues. The DNA for the CDR3 is TGTGCCAGCAGACCAGGGGGGGGCGCCGAGCAGTACTTC. Translating it yields CASRPGGGAEQYF.

The rearrangement joins TRBV7-2 to TRBJ2-7; TRBD1 aligns across 7 bases. The length of the CDR3 is 16 residues. CDR1 SGHTA and CDR2 FQGNSA come from the germline V gene. V was clipped by 2 bases and J by 3 bases; unmatched bases: 10. The DNA of the CDR3 is TGTGCCAGCAGCTTAAGGGTCGGGACAGTCGACTACGAGCAGTACTTC. Its translation is CASSLRVGTVDYEQYF.

The chain carries TRBV4-1 and TRBJ2-7, with unresolved D. Germline assignment: CDR1 MGHRA and CDR2 YSYEKL. The CDR3 consists of 16 residues. V was pared by 4 bases and J by 6 bases, with 22 bases between. The CDR3 DNA follows: TGCGCCAGCAGCCCCCTGAAAGGCAGGACCTTAGGCGAGCAGTACTTC. It is translated as CASSPLKGRTLGEQYF.

The chain recombines TRBV11-3 with TRBJ2-2; D remains unclear. The germline V gene encodes CDR1 SGHNT and CDR2 YENEEA. The CDR3 covers 13 residues. V lost 3 bases and J lost 7, with 9 bases in between. For the CDR3, the DNA is TGTGCCAGCAGCTTGTTGGTGGGCGGGGAGCTGTTTTTT. This gives the protein CASSLLVGGELFF. Full variable domain (missing parts from reference TRBV11-3 and TRBJ2-2): EAGVVQSPRYKIIEKKQPVAFWCNPISGHNTLYWYLQNLGQGPELLIRYENEEAVDDSQLPKDRFSAERLKGVDSTLKIQPAELGDSAVYLCASSLLVGGELFFGEGSRLTVL.

This chain connects TRBV6-5 to TRBJ1-2; TRBD1 agrees at 9 bases. This CDR3 region has 14 residues. V lost 6 bases, J lost 4 bases, and 6 bases stayed unmatched. Germline assignment: CDR1 MNHEY and CDR2 SVGAGI. In nucleotides, the CDR3 is TGTGCCAGCAGAAGAGGACAGGGGAGCTATGGCTACACCTTC. Its protein product is CASRRGQGSYGYTF.

The chain joins TRBV19 to TRBJ2-3; 9 bases are shared with TRBD2. The CDR3 runs to 15 residues. Germline CDR1 reads LNHDA; CDR2 reads SQIVND (reference sequence). The V and J ends lost 3 bases and 4 bases, in that order; junction bases with no gene match: 5. CDR3 DNA sequence: TGTGCCAGTAGTATCTTCGCGGGGGGGTCAGATACGCAGTATTTT. It yields the protein CASSIFAGGSDTQYF.

The chain links TRBV4-3 to TRBJ2-4, with D tentatively TRBD2 (5 bases). Germline V lookup: CDR1 LGHNA, CDR2 YSLEER. V was shortened by 0 bases and J by 13 bases, with 25 bases between the two germline ends. This CDR3 has 17 amino acids. CDR3 DNA sequence: TGCGCCAGCAGCCAAGATCTTGTGGCCGCAAAAGGGAGAGCCCAGTACTTC. It yields the protein CASSQDLVAAKGRAQYF.

About this clone: Possible read error: a much larger clone is one base away. The same CDR3 arises from other DNA sequences in this sample as well. This chain uses TRBV25-1 with TRBJ1-6; D is uncertain. The V gene lost 0 bases and the J gene lost 3 bases, with 9 bases spanning the gap. The CDR3 is 16 residues long. Per germline, CDR1 MGHDK and CDR2 SYGVNS. CDR3 bases: TGTGCCAGCAGTGAATACGGAGCTAGCTATAATTCACCCCTCCACTTT. Translated: CASSEYGASYNSPLHF. The whole variable domain, filled in from reference TRBV25-1 and TRBJ1-6, reads EADIYQTPRYLVIGTGKKITLECSQTMGHDKMYWYQQDPGMELHLIHYSYGVNSTEKGDLSSESTVSRIRTEHFPLTLESARPSHTSQYLCASSEYGASYNSPLHFGNGTRLTVT.

The chain uses TRBV30 and TRBJ2-2; possibly TRBD1 for D (6 bases). CDR3 length: 15 residues. CDR1 is GTSNPN and CDR2 is SVGIG in the germline V gene (reference sequence). Deletions cut 2 bases from V and 4 bases from J, with 14 bases between. CDR3 loop: CAWSYGRGGTGELFF. CDR3 coding DNA: TGTGCCTGGAGTTATGGACGAGGGGGCACCGGGGAGCTGTTTTTT.

The V gene is TRBV25-1, the J gene TRBJ1-3, with D hard to call. V was cut by 4 bases and J by 4 bases, with 14 bases left in between. The CDR3 runs 15 residues. The V gene's germline CDR1 is MGHDK and CDR2 SYGVNS. DNA of the CDR3: TGTGCCAGCAGTGCGTCGTGGAGTGGCGGAAACACCATATATTTT. This encodes CASSASWSGGNTIYF.

J is TRBJ1-2 and V is TRBV11-2, with unresolved D. CDR1 and CDR2 (germline): SGHAT, FQNNGV. Trimming removed 5 bases at V and 0 bases at J, with 10 bases between. The CDR3 is made up of 14 amino acids. CDR3: CASSESLPNYGYTF. The CDR3 DNA sequence: TGTGCCAGCAGCGAGAGTTTGCCTAACTATGGCTACACCTTC.

The chain has TRBV2 and TRBJ1-1; maybe TRBD1 (6 bases). The CDR3 is 16 amino acids. Per germline, CDR1 SNHLY and CDR2 FYNNEI. Trimming left V 4 bases short and J 4 bases short, with 19 bases between. This CDR3 reads CASSVRQGRRVTEAFF. The CDR3 DNA reads TGTGCCAGCAGTGTGCGGCAGGGGAGAAGGGTCACTGAAGCTTTCTTT.

The rearrangement joins TRBV7-9 to TRBJ1-5; TRBD1 is a possible D gene (6 bases). This CDR3 has 15 residues. CDR1 and CDR2 (germline): SEHNR, FQNEAQ (reference sequence). Trimming left V 5 bases short and J 6 bases short, with 17 bases between. CDR3 bases: TGTGCCAGCAGCGGCGTGGGGGGCGGGAGTCAGCCCCAGCATTTT. Protein sequence: CASSGVGGGSQPQHF.

This chain connects TRBV2 to TRBJ2-3; D not resolved. The CDR3 runs to 16 residues. Germline values: CDR1 SNHLY, CDR2 FYNNEI. Trimming took off 9 bases at V and 0 bases at J, with 19 bases between the two ends. This CDR3 reads CASSMTDVTSTDTQYF. The DNA of the CDR3 is TGTGCCAGTTCCATGACGGACGTAACTAGCACAGATACGCAGTATTTT.

The rearrangement joins TRBV7-2 to TRBJ1-2; no firm D call. The germline CDR1 and CDR2 sequences are SGHTA and FQGNSA. V dropped 2 bases and J dropped 5 bases, with 12 bases sitting between them. The CDR3 sequence is 14 residues long. CDR3 nucleotide sequence: TGTGCCAGCAGCTTAACCTCGATTGGTTATGGCTACACCTTC. Translation: CASSLTSIGYGYTF.

The chain joins TRBV11-2 to TRBJ1-1; TRBD1 is a possible D gene (5 bases). V was cut by 5 bases and J by 1 base, with 14 bases left in between. The germline CDR1 and CDR2 sequences are SGHAT and FQNNGV. This CDR3 has 15 residues. The CDR3 loop is CASSPQGLKNTEAFF. CDR3 DNA sequence: TGTGCCAGCAGCCCGCAGGGACTCAAGAACACTGAAGCTTTCTTT.

The J gene is TRBJ2-1, the V gene TRBV30; TRBD1 aligns across 8 bases. The CDR3 spans 14 residues. V trimming: 3 bases; J trimming: 3 bases; junction bases outside the gene matches: 4. Per the germline V gene, CDR1 is GTSNPN and CDR2 is SVGIG (reference sequence). The CDR3 region has the DNA TGTGCCTGGAGATTCGGACAGGGCTACAATGAGCAGTTCTTC. It specifies CAWRFGQGYNEQFF.

The chain couples TRBV27 to TRBJ1-4, with TRBD1 matching 10 bases. V lost 4 bases to trimming and J lost 7 bases; unmatched junction nucleotides: 6. The CDR3 contains 15 residues. CDR1 and CDR2 (germline): MNHEY, SMNVEV (reference sequence). The CDR3 region has the DNA TGTGCCAGCAGTTCCGACAGGGGGCCAATTGAAAAACTGTTTTTT. Its translation: CASSSDRGPIEKLFF.

This chain uses TRBV7-6 with TRBJ2-1, with TRBD2 identical over 7 bases. This CDR3 is built from 15 residues. With 1 base clipped from V and 1 base from J, the junction kept 1 base outside the gene matches. CDR1 and CDR2 (germline): SGHVS, FNYEAQ. This CDR3 reads CASSLVAGSYNEQFF. In DNA, the CDR3 is TGTGCCAGCAGCTTAGTAGCGGGTTCCTACAATGAGCAGTTCTTC.

V usage is TRBV7-9 and J usage is TRBJ2-3; weak D call: TRBD2 (6 bases). The CDR3 is 16 residues long. V was shortened by 4 bases and J by 1 base, with 15 bases between the two germline ends. CDR1 and CDR2 from the germline V gene are SEHNR and FQNEAQ (reference sequence). The CDR3 DNA reads TGTGCCAGCAGCTCCATCGGACTATCGGGCACAGATACGCAGTATTTT. This encodes CASSSIGLSGTDTQYF. The whole variable domain, filled in from reference TRBV7-9 and TRBJ2-3, reads DTGVSQNPRHKITKRGQNVTFRCDPISEHNRLYWYRQTLGQGPEFLTYFQNEAQLEKSRLLSDRFSAERPKGSFSTLEIQRTEQGDSAMYLCASSSIGLSGTDTQYFGPGTRLTVL.

The chain links TRBV5-4 to TRBJ1-6, with TRBD1 identical over 10 bases. Germline V gives CDR1 SGHNT, CDR2 YYREEE (reference sequence). This CDR3 spans 15 amino acids. Trimming removed 0 bases from V and 10 bases from J; junction bases left unmatched: 4. CDR3 sequence reads: CASSLGGTGVSPLHF. In DNA form, the CDR3 reads TGTGCCAGCAGCTTGGGGGGGACAGGGGTGTCACCCCTCCACTTT.

Here the CDR3 reads CASSRTGKPYGYTF. The CDR3 region has the DNA TGCGCCAGCAGCCGGACAGGCAAACCCTATGGCTACACCTTC. V usage is TRBV5-1 and J usage is TRBJ1-2; TRBD1 matches 7 bases. V shed 4 bases, J shed 4 bases, and the junction held 7 bases outside the gene matches. The length of the CDR3 is 14 residues. Germline assignment: CDR1 SGHRS and CDR2 YFSETQ.

The V and J genes are TRBV5-6 and TRBJ1-1; D unresolved. Trimming took 7 bases from V and 1 from J, leaving 11 bases between them. The CDR3 totals 13 residues. The germline V gene has CDR1 SGHDT and CDR2 YYEEEE. The DNA of the CDR3 is TGTGCCAGCTACTACATGGGGAACACTGAAGCTTTCTTT. As protein: CASYYMGNTEAFF.